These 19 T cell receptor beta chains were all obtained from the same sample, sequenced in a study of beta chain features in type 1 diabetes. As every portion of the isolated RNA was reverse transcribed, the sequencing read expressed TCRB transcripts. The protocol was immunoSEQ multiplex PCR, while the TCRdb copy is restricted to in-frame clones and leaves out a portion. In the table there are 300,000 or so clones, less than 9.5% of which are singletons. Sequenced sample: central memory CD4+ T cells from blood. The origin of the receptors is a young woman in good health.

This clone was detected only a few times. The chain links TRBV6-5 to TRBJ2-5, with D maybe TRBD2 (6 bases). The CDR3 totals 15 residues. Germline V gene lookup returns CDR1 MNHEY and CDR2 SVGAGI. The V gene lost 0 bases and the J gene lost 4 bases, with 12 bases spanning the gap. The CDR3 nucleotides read TGTGCCAGCAGTTACTCGACCGGGGGTGGAGAGACCCAGTACTTC. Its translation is CASSYSTGGGETQYF.

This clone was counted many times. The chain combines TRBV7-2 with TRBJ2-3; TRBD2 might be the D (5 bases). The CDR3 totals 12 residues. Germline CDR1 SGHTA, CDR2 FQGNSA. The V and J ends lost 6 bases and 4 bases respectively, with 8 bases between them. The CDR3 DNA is TGTGCCAGCAGGGGAGAGGCAGATACGCAGTATTTT. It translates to CASRGEADTQYF.

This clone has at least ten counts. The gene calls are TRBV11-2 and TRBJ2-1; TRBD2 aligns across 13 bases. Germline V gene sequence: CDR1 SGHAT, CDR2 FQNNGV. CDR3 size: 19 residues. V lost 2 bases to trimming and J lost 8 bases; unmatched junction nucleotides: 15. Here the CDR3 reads CASSLSFISTSGRRDEQFF. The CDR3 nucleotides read TGTGCCAGCAGCTTATCCTTTATCTCGACTAGCGGGAGGAGGGATGAGCAGTTCTTC.

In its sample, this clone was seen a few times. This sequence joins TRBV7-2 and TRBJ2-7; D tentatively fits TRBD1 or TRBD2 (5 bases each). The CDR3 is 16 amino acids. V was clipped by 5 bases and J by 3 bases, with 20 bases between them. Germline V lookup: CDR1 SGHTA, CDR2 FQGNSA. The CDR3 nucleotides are TGTGCCAGCAGCCGAAGGGACGGACCGATGAGCTACGAGCAGTACTTC. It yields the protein CASSRRDGPMSYEQYF. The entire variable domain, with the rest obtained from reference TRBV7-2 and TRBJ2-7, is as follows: GAGVSQSPSNKVTEKGKDVELRCDPISGHTALYWYRQSLGQGLEFLIYFQGNSAPDKSGLPSDRFSAERTGGSVSTLTIQRTQQEDSAVYLCASSRRDGPMSYEQYFGPGTRLTVT.

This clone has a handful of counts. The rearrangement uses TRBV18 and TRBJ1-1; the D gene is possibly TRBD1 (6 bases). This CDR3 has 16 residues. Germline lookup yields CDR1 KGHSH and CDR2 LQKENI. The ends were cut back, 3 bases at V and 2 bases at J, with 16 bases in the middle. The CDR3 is CASSPRDIGSNTEAFF. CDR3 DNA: TGTGCCAGCTCACCCCGGGACATTGGATCCAACACTGAAGCTTTCTTT.

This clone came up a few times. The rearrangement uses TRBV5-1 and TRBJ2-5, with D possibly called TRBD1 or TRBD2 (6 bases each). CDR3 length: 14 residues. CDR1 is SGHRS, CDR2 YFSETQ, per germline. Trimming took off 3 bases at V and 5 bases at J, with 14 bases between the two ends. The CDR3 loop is CASSWGAAWETQYF. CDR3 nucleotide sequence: TGCGCCAGCAGCTGGGGGGCTGCATGGGAGACCCAGTACTTC. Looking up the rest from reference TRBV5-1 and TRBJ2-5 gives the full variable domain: KAGVTQTPRYLIKTRGQQVTLSCSPISGHRSVSWYQQTPGQGLQFLFEYFSETQRNKGNFPGRFSGRQFSNSRSEMNVSTLELGDSALYLCASSWGAAWETQYFGPGTRLLVL.

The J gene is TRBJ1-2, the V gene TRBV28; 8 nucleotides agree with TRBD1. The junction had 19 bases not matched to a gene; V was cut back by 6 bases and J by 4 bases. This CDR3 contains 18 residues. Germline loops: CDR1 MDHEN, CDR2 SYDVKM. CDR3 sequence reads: CASSTFGARGREAYGYTF. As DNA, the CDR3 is TGTGCCAGCAGCACTTTCGGAGCCAGGGGGCGCGAGGCCTATGGCTACACCTTC.

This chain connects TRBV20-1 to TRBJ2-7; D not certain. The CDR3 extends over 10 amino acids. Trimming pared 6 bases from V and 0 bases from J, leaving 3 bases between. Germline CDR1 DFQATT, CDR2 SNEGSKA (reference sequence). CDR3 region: CSALSYEQYF. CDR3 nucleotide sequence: TGCAGTGCCCTCTCCTACGAGCAGTACTTC.

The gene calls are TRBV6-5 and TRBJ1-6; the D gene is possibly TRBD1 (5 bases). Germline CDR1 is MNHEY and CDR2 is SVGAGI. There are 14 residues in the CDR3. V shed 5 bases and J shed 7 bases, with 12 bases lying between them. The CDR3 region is CASSPRPGNSPLHF. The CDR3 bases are TGTGCCAGCAGTCCACGCCCAGGGAATTCACCCCTCCACTTT.

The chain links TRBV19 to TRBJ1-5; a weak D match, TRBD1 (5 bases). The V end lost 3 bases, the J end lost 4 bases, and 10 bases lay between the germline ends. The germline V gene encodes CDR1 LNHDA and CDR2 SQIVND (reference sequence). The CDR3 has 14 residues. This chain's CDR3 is CASSIRQGNQPQHF. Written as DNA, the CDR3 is TGTGCCAGTAGTATCCGGCAGGGTAATCAGCCCCAGCATTTT.

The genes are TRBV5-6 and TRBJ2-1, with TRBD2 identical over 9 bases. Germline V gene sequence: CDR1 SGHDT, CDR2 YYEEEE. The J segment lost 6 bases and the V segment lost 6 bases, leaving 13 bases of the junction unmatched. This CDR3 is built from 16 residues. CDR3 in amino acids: CASTQFLLAGINEQFF. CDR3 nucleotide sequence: TGTGCCAGCACCCAATTCCTACTAGCGGGCATCAATGAGCAGTTCTTC.

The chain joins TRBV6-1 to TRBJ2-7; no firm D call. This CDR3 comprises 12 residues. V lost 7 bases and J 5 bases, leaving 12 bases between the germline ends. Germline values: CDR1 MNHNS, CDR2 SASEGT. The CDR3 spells CASISRIHEQYF. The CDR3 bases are TGTGCCAGCATTTCTCGAATCCACGAGCAGTACTTC.

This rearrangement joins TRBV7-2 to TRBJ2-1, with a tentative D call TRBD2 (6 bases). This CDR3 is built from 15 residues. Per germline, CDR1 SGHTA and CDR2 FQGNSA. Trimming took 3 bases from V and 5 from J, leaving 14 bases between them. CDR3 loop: CASSFWRQRDNEQFF. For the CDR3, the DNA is TGTGCCAGCAGCTTTTGGCGCCAGCGGGACAATGAGCAGTTCTTC. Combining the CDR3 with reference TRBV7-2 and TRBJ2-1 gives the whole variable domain GAGVSQSPSNKVTEKGKDVELRCDPISGHTALYWYRQSLGQGLEFLIYFQGNSAPDKSGLPSDRFSAERTGGSVSTLTIQRTQQEDSAVYLCASSFWRQRDNEQFFGPGTRLTVL.

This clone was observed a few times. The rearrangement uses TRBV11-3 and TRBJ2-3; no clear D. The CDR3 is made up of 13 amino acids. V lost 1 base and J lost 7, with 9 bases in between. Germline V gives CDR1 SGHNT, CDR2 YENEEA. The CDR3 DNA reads TGTGCCAGCAGCTTAGTGTCCGGCAATACGCAGTATTTT. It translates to CASSLVSGNTQYF.

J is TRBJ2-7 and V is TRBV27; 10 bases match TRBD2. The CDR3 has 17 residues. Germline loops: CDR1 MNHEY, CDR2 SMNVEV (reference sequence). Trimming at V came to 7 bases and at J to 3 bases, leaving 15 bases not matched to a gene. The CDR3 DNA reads TGTGCCAGCATGAGTAGGCTAGCGGGAGATTTACGCTACGAGCAGTACTTC. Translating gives CASMSRLAGDLRYEQYF.

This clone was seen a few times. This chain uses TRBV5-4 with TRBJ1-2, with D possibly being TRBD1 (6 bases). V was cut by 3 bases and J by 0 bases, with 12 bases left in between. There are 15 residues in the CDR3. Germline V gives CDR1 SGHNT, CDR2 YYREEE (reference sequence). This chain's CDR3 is CASSSPRGANYGYTF. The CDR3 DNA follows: TGTGCCAGCAGCTCTCCCAGGGGAGCTAACTATGGCTACACCTTC.

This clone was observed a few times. The CDR3 sequence is CASSEFGGRVQETQYF. The CDR3 coding sequence is TGTGCCAGCAGTGAATTCGGGGGTAGGGTTCAAGAGACCCAGTACTTC. The chain employs TRBV2 and TRBJ2-5; possible D gene TRBD2, 6 bases. The length of the CDR3 is 16 residues. V was clipped by 2 bases and J by 2 bases, with 15 bases between them. Germline CDR1 SNHLY, CDR2 FYNNEI.

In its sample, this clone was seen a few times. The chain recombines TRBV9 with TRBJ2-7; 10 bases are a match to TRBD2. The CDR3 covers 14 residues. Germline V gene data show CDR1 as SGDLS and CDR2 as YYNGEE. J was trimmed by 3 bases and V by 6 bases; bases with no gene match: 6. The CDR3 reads CASKTSGTNYEQYF. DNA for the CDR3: TGTGCCAGCAAAACTAGCGGGACGAACTACGAGCAGTACTTC. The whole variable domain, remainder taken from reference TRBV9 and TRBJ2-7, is DSGVTQTPKHLITATGQRVTLRCSPRSGDLSVYWYQQSLDQGLQFLIQYYNGEERAKGNILERFSAQQFPDLHSELNLSSLELGDSALYFCASKTSGTNYEQYFGPGTRLTVT.

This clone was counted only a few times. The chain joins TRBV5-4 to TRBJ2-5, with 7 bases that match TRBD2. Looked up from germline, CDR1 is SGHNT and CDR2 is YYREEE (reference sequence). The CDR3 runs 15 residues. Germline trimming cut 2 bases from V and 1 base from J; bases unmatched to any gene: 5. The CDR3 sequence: CASSLAGTFQETQYF. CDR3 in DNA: TGTGCCAGCAGCTTAGCGGGGACGTTCCAAGAGACCCAGTACTTC.